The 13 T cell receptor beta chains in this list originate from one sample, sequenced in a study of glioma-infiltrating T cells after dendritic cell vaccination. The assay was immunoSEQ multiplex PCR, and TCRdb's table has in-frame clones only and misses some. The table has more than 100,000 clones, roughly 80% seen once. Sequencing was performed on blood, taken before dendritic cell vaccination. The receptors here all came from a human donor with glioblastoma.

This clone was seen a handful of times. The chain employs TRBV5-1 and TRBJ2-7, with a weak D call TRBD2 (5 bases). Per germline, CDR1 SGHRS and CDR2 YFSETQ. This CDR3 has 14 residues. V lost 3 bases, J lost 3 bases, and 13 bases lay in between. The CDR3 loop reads CASSSGGGGYEQYF. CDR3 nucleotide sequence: TGCGCCAGCAGCTCCGGCGGCGGAGGCTACGAGCAGTACTTC.

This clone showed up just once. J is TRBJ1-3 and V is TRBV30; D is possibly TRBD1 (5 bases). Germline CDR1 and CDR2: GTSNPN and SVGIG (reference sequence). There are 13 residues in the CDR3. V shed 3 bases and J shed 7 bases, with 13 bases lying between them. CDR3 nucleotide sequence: TGTGCCTGGAGCACCGACAGACGGAACACCATATATTTT. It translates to CAWSTDRRNTIYF.

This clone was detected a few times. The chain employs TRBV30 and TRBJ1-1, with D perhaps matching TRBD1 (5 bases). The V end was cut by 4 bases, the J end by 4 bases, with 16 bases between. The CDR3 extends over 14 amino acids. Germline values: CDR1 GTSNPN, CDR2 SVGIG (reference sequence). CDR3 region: CAWTMGPGGTEAFF. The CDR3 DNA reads TGTGCCTGGACCATGGGCCCCGGGGGCACTGAAGCTTTCTTT. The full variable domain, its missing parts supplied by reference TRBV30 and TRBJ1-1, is SQTIHQWPATLVQPVGSPLSLECTVEGTSNPNLYWYRQAAGRGLQLLFYSVGIGQISSEVPQNLSASRPQDRQFILSSKKLLLSDSGFYLCAWTMGPGGTEAFFGQGTRLTVV.

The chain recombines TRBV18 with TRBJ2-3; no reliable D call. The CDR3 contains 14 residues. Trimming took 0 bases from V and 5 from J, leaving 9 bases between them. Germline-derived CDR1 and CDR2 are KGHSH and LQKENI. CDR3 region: CASSPPAARDTQYF. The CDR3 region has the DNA TGTGCCAGCTCACCACCGGCTGCCCGAGATACGCAGTATTTT.

CDR3 DNA sequence: TGTGCCAGCAGCTTAGACCCGGGACAGGGTGATGGCTACACCTTC. It is translated as CASSLDPGQGDGYTF. V and J are TRBV7-6 and TRBJ1-2; TRBD1 matches at 9 bases. V shed 1 base, J shed 6 bases, and the junction held 6 bases outside the gene matches. Germline-derived CDR1 and CDR2 are SGHVS and FNYEAQ. This CDR3 region has 15 residues.

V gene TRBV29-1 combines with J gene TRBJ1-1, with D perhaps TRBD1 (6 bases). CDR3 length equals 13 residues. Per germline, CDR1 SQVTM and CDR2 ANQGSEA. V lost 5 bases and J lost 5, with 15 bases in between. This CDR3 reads CSVRRGQGTEAFF. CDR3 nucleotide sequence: TGCAGCGTTCGCAGGGGCCAGGGGACTGAAGCTTTCTTT.

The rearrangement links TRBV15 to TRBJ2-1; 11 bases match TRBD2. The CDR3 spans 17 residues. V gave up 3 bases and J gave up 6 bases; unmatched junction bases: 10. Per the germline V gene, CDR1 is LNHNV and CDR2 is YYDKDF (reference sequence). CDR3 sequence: CATSRYSGGALSNEQFF. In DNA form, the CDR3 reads TGTGCCACCAGCAGGTATAGCGGGGGGGCCCTTTCCAATGAGCAGTTCTTC.

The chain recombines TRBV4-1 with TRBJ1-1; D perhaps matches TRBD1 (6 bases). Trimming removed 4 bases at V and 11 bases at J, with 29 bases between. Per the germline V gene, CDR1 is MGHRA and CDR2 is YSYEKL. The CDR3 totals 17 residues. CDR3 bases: TGCGCCAGCAGCCGCCTGATCAGATTCAGGGGCCTGACTGTTGCTTTCTTT. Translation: CASSRLIRFRGLTVAFF.

In DNA, the CDR3 is TGTGCCAGTAGTATCCGGCCAGGGAGCACAGATACGCAGTATTTT. Protein product: CASSIRPGSTDTQYF. V is TRBV19 and J is TRBJ2-3; D is possibly TRBD1 (5 bases). The germline V gene encodes CDR1 LNHDA and CDR2 SQIVND (reference sequence). The V end lost 3 bases, the J end lost 0 bases, and 10 bases lay between the germline ends. This CDR3 contains 15 residues. Based on the CDR3 plus reference TRBV19 and TRBJ2-3, the full variable domain is DGGITQSPKYLFRKEGQNVTLSCEQNLNHDAMYWYRQDPGQGLRLIYYSQIVNDFQKGDIAEGYSVSREKKESFPLTVTSAQKNPTAFYLCASSIRPGSTDTQYFGPGTRLTVL.

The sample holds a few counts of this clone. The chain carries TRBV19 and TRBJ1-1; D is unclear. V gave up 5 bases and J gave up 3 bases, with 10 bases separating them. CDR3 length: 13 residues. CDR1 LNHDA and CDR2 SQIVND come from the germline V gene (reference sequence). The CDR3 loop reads CASSPDIYTEAFF. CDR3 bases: TGTGCCAGTAGTCCAGACATATACACTGAAGCTTTCTTT.

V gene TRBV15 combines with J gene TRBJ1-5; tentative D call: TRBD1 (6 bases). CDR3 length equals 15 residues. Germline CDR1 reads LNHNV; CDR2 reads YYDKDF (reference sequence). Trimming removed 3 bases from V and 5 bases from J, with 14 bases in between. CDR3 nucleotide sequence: TGTGCCACCAGCAGTGCTACAGGGAAAGATCAGCCCCAGCATTTT. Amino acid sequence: CATSSATGKDQPQHF.

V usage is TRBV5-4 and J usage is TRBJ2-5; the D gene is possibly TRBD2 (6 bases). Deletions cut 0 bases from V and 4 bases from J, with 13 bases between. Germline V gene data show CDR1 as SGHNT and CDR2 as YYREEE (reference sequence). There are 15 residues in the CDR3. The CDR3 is CASSLGQEGTETQYF. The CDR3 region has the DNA TGTGCCAGCAGCTTGGGTCAGGAGGGGACAGAGACCCAGTACTTC.

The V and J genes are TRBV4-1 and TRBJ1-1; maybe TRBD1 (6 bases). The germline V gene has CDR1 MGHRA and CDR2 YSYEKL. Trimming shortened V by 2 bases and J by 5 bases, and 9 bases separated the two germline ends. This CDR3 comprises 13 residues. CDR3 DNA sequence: TGCGCCAGCAGCCAACAGGGGAGAACTGAAGCTTTCTTT. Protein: CASSQQGRTEAFF.